Detailed here is one TCR beta chain. This entry belongs to a study of blood T cell repertoires in COVID-19. TCRdb's table, derived via immunoSEQ multiplex PCR, lists solely in-frame clones and lacks some. The table has over 150,000 clones, about 90% seen once; the top ten hold roughly 7%. Germline CDR1 is SNHLY and CDR2 is FYNNEI. Trimming took 6 bases from V and 8 from J, leaving 13 bases between them. The CDR3 runs to 12 residues. Sequenced sample: PBMCs or T cells enriched from blood (not recorded which). This chain connects TRBV2 to TRBJ1-2; D perhaps matches TRBD1 (6 bases). This sequence was found in a woman aged 50 to 65 who had recovered from COVID-19. CDR3 amino acids: CASRGDTVGYTF. The CDR3 DNA follows: TGTGCCAGCAGGGGGGACACAGTGGGCTACACCTTC.